Each of the 27 T cell receptor beta chains below was sequenced from the same sample in a study of cytomegalovirus exposure and HLA in healthy donors. Measured with immunoSEQ multiplex PCR; TCRdb has only the in-frame clones, and not every one. The sample carries 110,000 to 150,000 clones, 94% recorded once. The sample taken for sequencing was PBMCs. The receptors originated from a man younger than 35 in good health and CMV-seropositive.

The chain has TRBV5-4 and TRBJ2-3; 9 bases match TRBD1. CDR1 and CDR2 (germline): SGHNT, YYREEE (reference sequence). Trimming at V came to 4 bases and at J to 3 bases, leaving 6 bases not matched to a gene. CDR3 length equals 15 residues. Here the CDR3 reads CASSVRDRVTDTQYF. DNA of the CDR3: TGTGCCAGCAGCGTCCGGGACAGGGTTACAGATACGCAGTATTTT.

The V gene is TRBV27, the J gene TRBJ1-5, with D uncertain. In germline, CDR1 is MNHEY, CDR2 SMNVEV (reference sequence). Between the trimmed V and J ends, which lost 2 bases and 9 bases, there was a span of 8 bases. The CDR3 is 12 residues long. Here the CDR3 reads CASSLGRGPQHF. The DNA of the CDR3 is TGTGCCAGCAGTTTAGGTCGAGGGCCCCAGCATTTT.

J is TRBJ1-2 and V is TRBV2; possible D gene TRBD1, 6 bases. This CDR3 is built from 14 residues. Germline CDR1 and CDR2: SNHLY and FYNNEI. The V gene lost 3 bases and the J gene lost 7 bases, with 15 bases spanning the gap. The CDR3 is CASSEDSLTSGYTF. The DNA of the CDR3 is TGTGCCAGCAGTGAGGACAGCCTGACCTCTGGCTACACCTTC.

The chain employs TRBV28 and TRBJ1-2; 10 nucleotides align to TRBD1. The CDR3 has 20 residues. V lost 5 bases, J lost 0 bases, and 18 bases stayed unmatched. Germline assignment: CDR1 MDHEN and CDR2 SYDVKM. This CDR3 is CASSHTISTFDRGPNYGYTF. DNA for the CDR3: TGTGCCAGCAGTCACACAATATCAACTTTTGACAGGGGGCCTAACTATGGCTACACCTTC.

The chain combines TRBV28 with TRBJ2-3; the D gene is possibly TRBD2 (6 bases). V was pared by 4 bases and J by 3 bases, with 11 bases between. The CDR3 is 14 residues long. Germline V gene lookup returns CDR1 MDHEN and CDR2 SYDVKM. The CDR3 protein is CASSWGLRTDTQYF. As DNA, the CDR3 is TGTGCCAGCAGTTGGGGACTTCGTACAGATACGCAGTATTTT.

Only one count was recorded for this clone. The chain employs TRBV27 and TRBJ2-5, with 9 positions matching TRBD2. CDR1 and CDR2 from the germline V gene are MNHEY and SMNVEV (reference sequence). With V trimmed by 1 base and J by 5 bases, 5 bases remained unmatched. The CDR3 spans 15 residues. The CDR3 bases are TGTGCCAGCAGTTTATTGGCGGGAGGGCTCGAGACCCAGTACTTC. Translation: CASSLLAGGLETQYF.

This chain joins TRBV5-1 and TRBJ2-3; weak D call: TRBD2 (6 bases). The V and J ends lost 4 bases and 2 bases respectively, with 11 bases between them. The CDR3 extends over 14 amino acids. Germline V gene data show CDR1 as SGHRS and CDR2 as YFSETQ. The CDR3 here is CASSGGDTTDTQYF. CDR3 DNA sequence: TGCGCCAGCAGCGGCGGGGATACCACAGATACGCAGTATTTT.

The chain carries TRBV4-1 and TRBJ2-7; 10 bases fit TRBD1. The V gene end was trimmed by 1 base and the J gene end by 5 bases; junction bases not matched to a gene: 5. Germline CDR1 reads MGHRA; CDR2 reads YSYEKL. The CDR3 consists of 15 residues. CDR3 bases: TGCGCCAGCAGCCAAGGGTTGGGACAGGGGAACGAGCAGTACTTC. This translates into CASSQGLGQGNEQYF.

Comment on this clone: The sample carries other DNA sequences with the same CDR3. V usage is TRBV5-1 and J usage is TRBJ2-7; no clear D gene. CDR3 length equals 13 residues. V was cut by 1 base and J by 0 bases, with 5 bases left in between. Germline V gene data show CDR1 as SGHRS and CDR2 as YFSETQ. CDR3 nucleotides: TGCGCCAGCAGCTTGACAGTCTCCTACGAGCAGTACTTC. As protein: CASSLTVSYEQYF.

The chain recombines TRBV30 with TRBJ1-5; perhaps TRBD1 as D (5 bases). The CDR3 has 14 amino acids. Per germline, CDR1 GTSNPN and CDR2 SVGIG (reference sequence). Trimming took off 0 bases at V and 2 bases at J, with 8 bases between the two ends. CDR3 nucleotide sequence: TGTGCCTGGAGTGTAGGGGCGGGCAATCAGCCCCAGCATTTT. It yields the protein CAWSVGAGNQPQHF.

The chain couples TRBV7-8 to TRBJ1-1; no clear D gene. Deletions cut 4 bases from V and 14 bases from J, with 17 bases between. The CDR3 is made up of 12 amino acids. Germline V gene sequence: CDR1 SGHVS, CDR2 FQNEAQ. The CDR3 coding sequence is TGTGCCAGCAGCTCACCCTCGCGGAACTACTTCTTT. Its protein is CASSSPSRNYFF.

V and J are TRBV7-9 and TRBJ2-7; 13 bases agree with TRBD2. This CDR3 has 17 amino acids. The trim removed 5 bases at V and 1 base at J, leaving 8 bases unmatched. CDR1 is SEHNR, CDR2 FQNEAQ, per germline (reference sequence). This CDR3 is CASSQLAGGRWSYEQYF. The DNA of the CDR3 is TGTGCCAGCAGCCAACTAGCGGGAGGGCGGTGGTCCTACGAGCAGTACTTC.

This chain links TRBV28 with TRBJ1-2; 7 bases are shared with TRBD1. This CDR3 spans 14 amino acids. J gave up 6 bases and V 5 bases, and 9 bases lay outside the gene matches. The germline V gene has CDR1 MDHEN and CDR2 SYDVKM. The CDR3 region has the DNA TGTGCCAGCAGTGGCCCGGGACAGACGCATGGCTACACCTTC. Protein: CASSGPGQTHGYTF.

The chain links TRBV6-6 to TRBJ1-2; TRBD1 is a possible D gene (6 bases). The CDR3 has 11 residues. V was pared by 2 bases and J by 11 bases, with 9 bases between. CDR1 and CDR2 (germline): MNHNY, SVGAGI (reference sequence). The CDR3 sequence is CASSYNRAYTF. The CDR3 region has the DNA TGTGCCAGCAGTTACAACAGGGCATACACCTTC.

The rearrangement links TRBV27 to TRBJ2-7; 7 bases line up with TRBD2. With V trimmed by 6 bases and J by 5 bases, 10 bases remained unmatched. Germline V CDR1 and CDR2: MNHEY, SMNVEV (reference sequence). The CDR3 is made up of 14 amino acids. In DNA form, the CDR3 reads TGTGCCAGCAGAGGACTAGGACTCGGCCACGAGCAGTACTTC. This sequence encodes CASRGLGLGHEQYF.

The chain is built from TRBV6-1 and TRBJ2-1; D might be TRBD1 (5 bases). Trimming shortened V by 4 bases and J by 9 bases, and 13 bases separated the two germline ends. Per germline, CDR1 MNHNS and CDR2 SASEGT. The CDR3 has 13 amino acids. The CDR3 reads CASSVSGPVEQFF. CDR3 nucleotides: TGTGCCAGCAGTGTTTCAGGGCCGGTTGAGCAGTTCTTC.

The CDR3 nucleotides read TGTGCCAGCAGCCGACTAGCGGGGTCTGGGAGTGAGCAGTTCTTC. It is translated as CASSRLAGSGSEQFF. This chain uses TRBV11-2 with TRBJ2-1, with 11 bases that match TRBD2. CDR3 size: 15 residues. Germline-derived CDR1 and CDR2 are SGHAT and FQNNGV. With V trimmed by 5 bases and J by 9 bases, 9 bases remained unmatched.

This clone showed up just once. The J gene is TRBJ1-3, the V gene TRBV27, with D unresolved. V was clipped by 5 bases and J by 4 bases, with 12 bases between them. Germline V gene lookup returns CDR1 MNHEY and CDR2 SMNVEV (reference sequence). This CDR3 has 14 amino acids. The CDR3 DNA reads TGTGCCAGCAGTATTTCCCCGACAGGAAACACCATATATTTT. Protein sequence: CASSISPTGNTIYF.

This clone was picked up one time. The chain uses TRBV6-6 and TRBJ1-3; 8 bases are a match to TRBD1. The CDR3 consists of 13 residues. CDR1 is MNHNY and CDR2 is SVGAGI in the germline V gene (reference sequence). Trimming removed 7 bases from V and 4 bases from J; junction bases left unmatched: 3. In nucleotides, the CDR3 is TGTGCCAGCACGCGGACAGGGGGAAACACCATATATTTT. It is translated as CASTRTGGNTIYF.

The chain uses TRBV5-1 and TRBJ1-1, with D hard to call. V was trimmed by 7 bases and J by 1 base, leaving 11 bases between them. Germline V lookup: CDR1 SGHRS, CDR2 YFSETQ. The CDR3 consists of 13 residues. The CDR3 DNA follows: TGCGCCAGCCGATCCGTCGGGAACACTGAAGCTTTCTTT. Translated: CASRSVGNTEAFF.

J is TRBJ1-1 and V is TRBV7-6; tentatively, D is TRBD1 (6 bases). Germline CDR1 and CDR2: SGHVS and FNYEAQ. V shed 3 bases and J shed 6 bases, with 14 bases lying between them. The CDR3 covers 14 residues. CDR3 loop: CASSFNRDPPEAFF. The CDR3 region has the DNA TGTGCCAGCAGCTTTAACAGGGACCCACCTGAAGCTTTCTTT. Complete variable domain (other parts from reference TRBV7-6 and TRBJ1-1): GAGVSQSPRYKVTKRGQDVALRCDPISGHVSLYWYRQALGQGPEFLTYFNYEAQQDKSGLPNDRFSAERPEGSISTLTIQRTEQRDSAMYRCASSFNRDPPEAFFGQGTRLTVV.

CDR3 sequence reads: CASSEGLDFRAKNIQYF. DNA for the CDR3: TGTGCCAGCAGTGAGGGTTTGGACTTCCGAGCCAAAAACATTCAGTACTTC. This chain links TRBV2 with TRBJ2-4; D perhaps matches TRBD2 (5 bases). The CDR3 runs to 17 residues. V shed 3 bases and J shed 0 bases, with 15 bases lying between them. The germline V gene has CDR1 SNHLY and CDR2 FYNNEI.

DNA for the CDR3: TGTGCCAGCAGCCATAACCTGGGGACAGATAGGCACTACGAGCAGTACTTC. This sequence encodes CASSHNLGTDRHYEQYF. This chain joins TRBV27 and TRBJ2-7; 7 nucleotides agree with TRBD1. This CDR3 is built from 17 residues. V lost 6 bases to trimming and J lost 3 bases; unmatched junction nucleotides: 17. The V gene's germline CDR1 is MNHEY and CDR2 SMNVEV (reference sequence).

The gene calls are TRBV28 and TRBJ1-2; 8 bases line up with TRBD1. The CDR3 loop spans 12 amino acids. The junction had 10 bases not matched to a gene; V was cut back by 6 bases and J by 13 bases. Germline-derived CDR1 and CDR2 are MDHEN and SYDVKM. The CDR3 DNA sequence: TGTGCCAGCAGCCCCGACAGGGGATCTCTCACCTTC. This translates into CASSPDRGSLTF.

V is TRBV29-1 and J is TRBJ2-1; 13 bases align to TRBD2. CDR3 length: 19 residues. Germline V CDR1 and CDR2: SQVTM, ANQGSEA. V shed 7 bases and J 0 bases; nucleotides not matched to a gene: 15. Written as DNA, the CDR3 is TGCAGCGCAACACAACCGGGACTAGCGGGGCTGGGCTCCTACAATGAGCAGTTCTTC. The encoded protein is CSATQPGLAGLGSYNEQFF.

The V gene is TRBV4-1, the J gene TRBJ2-6; D gene unclear. Per the germline V gene, CDR1 is MGHRA and CDR2 is YSYEKL. The CDR3 length is 19 residues. Deletions cut 0 bases from V and 1 base from J, with 16 bases between. CDR3 amino acids: CASSQDQQRWVSGANVLTF. DNA of the CDR3: TGCGCCAGCAGCCAAGATCAGCAGCGTTGGGTTTCTGGGGCCAACGTCCTGACTTTC.

The rearrangement links TRBV5-1 to TRBJ2-3; weak D call: TRBD2 (6 bases). CDR3 length: 16 residues. CDR1 is SGHRS, CDR2 YFSETQ, per germline. V was pared by 4 bases and J by 3 bases, with 18 bases between. The CDR3 protein is CASSRSGVGSTDTQYF. The DNA for the CDR3 is TGCGCCAGCAGCCGGTCGGGGGTGGGGAGTACAGATACGCAGTATTTT. The variable domain in full, with the rest retrieved from reference TRBV5-1 and TRBJ2-3, is KAGVTQTPRYLIKTRGQQVTLSCSPISGHRSVSWYQQTPGQGLQFLFEYFSETQRNKGNFPGRFSGRQFSNSRSEMNVSTLELGDSALYLCASSRSGVGSTDTQYFGPGTRLTVL.